This is a list of T cell receptor beta chains from one sample in a study of technical replicates of blood from several donors. The table came from immunoSEQ multiplex PCR; TCRdb's copy has only in-frame clones and leaves some out. Of 65,000 to 90,000 clones in the sample, 80% to 90% were seen once. Sequences were obtained from PBMCs. These TCRs come from a human donor in good health. Some clones in this sample may be carry-over from other donors' samples. Both conserved end residues are part of each CDR3. The D gene is left open where the match is weak. Expanded clones are given a class, and other clones once, few, many or no size at all.

clone size	V gene	D gene	J gene	CDR3 DNA	CDR3 protein
.	TRBV7-2	.	TRBJ1-1	TGTGCCAGCAGCTTAGAACGGTTTACTGAAGCTTTCTTT	CASSLERFTEAFF
.	TRBV7-9	TRBD1	TRBJ1-1	TGTGCCAGCAGCCCCGCCCCGGGACAGGGGACTGAAGCTTTCTTT	CASSPAPGQGTEAFF
.	TRBV6-5	TRBD1	TRBJ2-1	TGTGCCAGCAGCCAGACAGGGAGCAATGAGCAGTTCTTC	CASSQTGSNEQFF
.	TRBV30	.	TRBJ2-3	TGTGCCTGGAGTGTACCAGGGATCGTCGCAGATACGCAGTATTTT	CAWSVPGIVADTQYF
.	TRBV9	TRBD1	TRBJ1-6	TGTGCCAGCAGCACAAAACAGGGGGCCTCCGATTCACCCCTCCACTTT	CASSTKQGASDSPLHF
once	TRBV5-6	.	TRBJ1-2	TGTGCCAGCAGCTTGAGGGGTAACAGTCTCTATGGCTACACCTTC	CASSLRGNSLYGYTF
once	TRBV11-1	TRBD2	TRBJ2-1	TGTGCCAGCAGCCCTAGCGGGAGTAAGGTCAATGAGCAGTTCTTC	CASSPSGSKVNEQFF
.	TRBV2	.	TRBJ1-6	TGTGCCAGCAGTGATTTGAGTATGAATTCACCCCTCCACTTT	CASSDLSMNSPLHF
.	TRBV29-1	.	TRBJ1-1	TGCAGCGCCACGTCAGGGTACACTGAAGCTTTCTTT	CSATSGYTEAFF
once	TRBV6-5	TRBD1	TRBJ1-2	TGTGCCAGCAGTACAGGGGGCGATCGGAATGGCTACACCTTC	CASSTGGDRNGYTF
.	TRBV6-6	TRBD1	TRBJ1-2	TGTGCCAGCAGAACACCGACAGGGGCCGAGGGCTACACCTTC	CASRTPTGAEGYTF
.	TRBV9	TRBD2	TRBJ2-5	TGTGCCAGCAGCGCCAGAACCGGGACTAGCGGGAGAGGGATCGAGACCCAGTACTTC	CASSARTGTSGRGIETQYF
.	TRBV4-3	TRBD2	TRBJ2-1	TGCGCCAGCAGCCAAGATCGCCAGACTAGCGGGTACAATGAGCAGTTCTTC	CASSQDRQTSGYNEQFF
.	TRBV5-6	.	TRBJ2-5	TGTGCCAGCAGCTTGGAAGCATTTTTGGAGACCCAGTACTTC	CASSLEAFLETQYF
.	TRBV7-8	TRBD1	TRBJ2-5	TGTGCCAGCAGCAGAAGGGACAGGGGGCTGGAGACCCAGTACTTC	CASSRRDRGLETQYF
few	TRBV6-5	.	TRBJ2-7	TGTGCCAGCAGTTACGGATCAGCGGGCCTGAGCGCGCAGTACTTC	CASSYGSAGLSAQYF
.	TRBV5-4	TRBD2	TRBJ2-7	TGTGCCAGCAGCGCTGGACTAGCGGGGGCCTACGAGCAGTACTTC	CASSAGLAGAYEQYF
.	TRBV4-1	.	TRBJ1-6	TGCGCCAGCAGCCAAAAGGACAGTTCTGGTTCACCCCTCCACTTT	CASSQKDSSGSPLHF
once	TRBV2	TRBD1	TRBJ1-1	TGTGCCAGCAGTGCCTTCGACAGGGGAGAAGCTTTCTTT	CASSAFDRGEAFF
.	TRBV6-5	.	TRBJ1-5	TGTGCCAGCAGTTCAGGACAGACAAATCAGCCCCAGCATTTT	CASSSGQTNQPQHF
.	TRBV4-3	.	TRBJ1-2	TGCGCCAGCAGCCAAGAAACTTCCGCCCGGGGGGCGAGAGGCTACACCTTC	CASSQETSARGARGYTF
few	TRBV10-3	TRBD2	TRBJ2-7	TGTGCCATCAGTGAGTCCGGGCTAGCGGGGGGTGAGCAGTACTTC	CAISESGLAGGEQYF
.	TRBV27	.	TRBJ1-5	TGTGCCAGCAGTTTGGGCGCCGGTCAGCCCCAGCATTTT	CASSLGAGQPQHF
.	TRBV2	TRBD2	TRBJ2-5	TGTGCCAGCGAGGCGGGGGTGACCTACAATGAGCAGTACTTC	CASEAGVTYNEQYF